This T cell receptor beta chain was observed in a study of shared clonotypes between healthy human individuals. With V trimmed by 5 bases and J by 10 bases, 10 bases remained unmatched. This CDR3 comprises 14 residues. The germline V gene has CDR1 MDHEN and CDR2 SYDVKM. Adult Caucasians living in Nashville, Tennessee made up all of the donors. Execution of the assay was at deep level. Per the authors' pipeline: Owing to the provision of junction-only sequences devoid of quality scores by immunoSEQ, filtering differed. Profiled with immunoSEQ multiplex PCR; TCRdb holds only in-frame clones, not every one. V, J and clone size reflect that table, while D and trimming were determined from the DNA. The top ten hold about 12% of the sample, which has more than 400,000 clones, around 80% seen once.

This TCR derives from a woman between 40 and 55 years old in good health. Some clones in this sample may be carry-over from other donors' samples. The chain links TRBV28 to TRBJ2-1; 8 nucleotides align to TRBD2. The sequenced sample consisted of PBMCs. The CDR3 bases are TGTGCCAGCAGTGGGACTAGATTACAACGCGAGCAGTTCTTC. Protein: CASSGTRLQREQFF.